The present TCR beta chain was sequenced within a study of T cell changes during pregnancy in multiple sclerosis. Germline values: CDR1 MGHRA, CDR2 YSYEKL. V shed 4 bases and J shed 0 bases, with 19 bases lying between them. This CDR3 has 17 amino acids. Produced via immunoSEQ multiplex PCR; TCRdb's table is partial and in-frame only. Of tens of thousands of clones in the sample, 92% are singletons; the top ten hold less than 3%. The specimen comprised peripheral blood, sampled in the second trimester of pregnancy. This sequence joins TRBV4-1 and TRBJ2-7; a weak D match, TRBD1 (6 bases). This TCR derives from a female donor in good health, enrolled as a control in a pregnancy study. CDR3 bases: TGCGCCAGCAGCCGAACCTCGGGACAACTAGGCTCCTACGAGCAGTACTTC. Its protein product is CASSRTSGQLGSYEQYF.